This T cell receptor beta chain was captured in a study of blood T cell repertoires in COVID-19. Clones were sequenced by immunoSEQ multiplex PCR, and TCRdb holds only the in-frame ones, with some missing. The table lists about 180,000 clones, roughly 87% of them singletons. V was cut by 8 bases and J by 5 bases, with 10 bases left in between. CDR1 and CDR2 from the germline V gene are SNHLY and FYNNEI. CDR3 length: 12 residues. The age range of participants was 18 to 89 years, with residence in some 25 US areas. Sequenced material: PBMCs or T cells enriched from blood (not recorded which). This receptor was taken from a human donor with acute COVID-19. The donor label of this sample is uncertain. This chain joins TRBV2 and TRBJ1-5, with D perhaps TRBD1 (5 bases). CDR3 residues: CASQGWDQPQHF. The CDR3 DNA reads TGTGCCAGCCAGGGTTGGGATCAGCCCCAGCATTTT.